This T cell receptor (beta chain) derives from a study of Ad26.COV2.S vaccination and SARS-CoV-2 variants. J lost 3 bases, V lost 2 bases, and 17 bases had no gene match. CDR3 length: 22 residues. Germline CDR1 and CDR2: LGHNA and YSLEER. Using immunoSEQ multiplex PCR, the repertoire was profiled, and TCRdb retains in-frame clones only, with some absent. Found here are 320,000 or so clones, 90% of them singletons; the top ten hold roughly 6%. Treatment of the sample: 15 to 20 received Ad26.COV2.S at low or high dose, single or two shots; about 5 received placebo; per-sample allocation not given. At day 63 after the first vaccine or placebo injection, samples were drawn.

The source of this sequence is a person between 18 and 60 years old who received the Ad26.COV2.S COVID-19 vaccine or a placebo. The sequences come from peripheral blood, collected in a trial of Ad26.COV2.S vaccine versus placebo. The chain has TRBV4-3 and TRBJ2-3, with TRBD2 matching 16 bases. The CDR3 protein is CASSQFPGTSGRAEVKTDTQYF. DNA of the CDR3: TGCGCCAGCAGCCAATTCCCCGGGACTAGCGGGAGGGCCGAAGTAAAAACAGATACGCAGTATTTT.